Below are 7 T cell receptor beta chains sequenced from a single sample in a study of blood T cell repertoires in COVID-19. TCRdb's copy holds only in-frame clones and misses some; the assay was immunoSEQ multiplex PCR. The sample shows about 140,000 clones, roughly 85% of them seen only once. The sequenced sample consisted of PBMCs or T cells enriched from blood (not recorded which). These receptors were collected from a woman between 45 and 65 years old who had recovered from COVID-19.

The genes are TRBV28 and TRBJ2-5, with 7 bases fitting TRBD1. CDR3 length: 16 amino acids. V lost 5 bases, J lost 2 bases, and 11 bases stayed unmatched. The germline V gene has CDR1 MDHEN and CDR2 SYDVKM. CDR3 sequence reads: CASSNPGTVEQETQYF. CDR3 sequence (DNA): TGTGCCAGCAGTAACCCCGGGACAGTGGAGCAAGAGACCCAGTACTTC.

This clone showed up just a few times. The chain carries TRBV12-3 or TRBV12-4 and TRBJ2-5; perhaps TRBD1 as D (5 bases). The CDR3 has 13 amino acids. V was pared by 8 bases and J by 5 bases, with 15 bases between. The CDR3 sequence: CASQMGLGETQYF. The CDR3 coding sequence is TGTGCCAGCCAGATGGGGCTCGGGGAGACCCAGTACTTC.

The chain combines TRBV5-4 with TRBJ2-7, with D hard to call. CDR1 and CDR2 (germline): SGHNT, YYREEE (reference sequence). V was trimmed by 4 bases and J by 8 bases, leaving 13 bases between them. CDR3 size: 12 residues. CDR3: CASSNLKTQQYF. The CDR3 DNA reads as TGTGCCAGCAGCAATCTCAAGACACAGCAGTACTTC.

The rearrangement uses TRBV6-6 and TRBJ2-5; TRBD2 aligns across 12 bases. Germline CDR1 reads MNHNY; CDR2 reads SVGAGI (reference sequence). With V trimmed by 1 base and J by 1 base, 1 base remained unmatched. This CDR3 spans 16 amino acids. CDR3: CASSYLGLAGQETQYF. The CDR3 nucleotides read TGTGCCAGCAGTTACTTGGGACTAGCGGGCCAAGAGACCCAGTACTTC.

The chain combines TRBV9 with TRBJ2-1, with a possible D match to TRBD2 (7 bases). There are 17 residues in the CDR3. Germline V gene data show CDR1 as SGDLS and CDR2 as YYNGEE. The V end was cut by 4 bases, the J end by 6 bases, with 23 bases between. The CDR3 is CASSPFQGGLSPNEQFF. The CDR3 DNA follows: TGTGCCAGCAGCCCCTTCCAAGGGGGACTATCCCCCAATGAGCAGTTCTTC.

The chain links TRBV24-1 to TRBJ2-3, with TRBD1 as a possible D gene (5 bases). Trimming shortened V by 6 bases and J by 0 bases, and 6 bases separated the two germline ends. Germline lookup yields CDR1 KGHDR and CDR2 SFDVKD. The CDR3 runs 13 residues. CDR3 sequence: CATSKGSTDTQYF. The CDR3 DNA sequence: TGTGCCACCAGTAAGGGGAGCACAGATACGCAGTATTTT.

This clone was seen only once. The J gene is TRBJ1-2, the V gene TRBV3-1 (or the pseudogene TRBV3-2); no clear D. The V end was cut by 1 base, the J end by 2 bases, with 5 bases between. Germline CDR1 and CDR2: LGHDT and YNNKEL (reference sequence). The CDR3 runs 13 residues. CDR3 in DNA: TGTGCCAGCAGCCAAGCCCAGAACTATGGCTACACCTTC. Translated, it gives CASSQAQNYGYTF.